A selection of T cell receptor beta chains follows, all from one sample in a study of molecular identifiers for immune sequencing clone quantification. TCRdb re-derived calls from the PCR reads in MiXCR, one entry per CDR3 protein. The sample includes about 640,000 distinct CDR3 sequences, about 20% of them seen just once. What was sequenced was naive CD8+ T cells from blood, with Jurkat cell RNA spiked in. The receptors were gathered from a human donor in good health. Some libraries in this study had Jurkat cell RNA spiked in. CDR3s include the opening cysteine and the closing phenylalanine or tryptophan. Each record gives: V gene, clone size, D gene, J gene, CDR3 DNA, CDR3 protein. D genes are given only for firm matches. Rows give clone size only sometimes, using once, few, many, or a class for an expanded clone.

TRBV7-9	NA	NA	TRBJ2-1	TGTGCCAGCAGCTTAACGGGAGTCACCTACAATGAGCAGTTCTTC	CASSLTGVTYNEQFF
TRBV5-1	many	NA	TRBJ1-1	TGCGCCAGCAGCTTGGAGGTCACGAACACTGAAGCTTTCTTT	CASSLEVTNTEAFF
TRBV19	few	TRBD2	TRBJ2-2	TGTGCCAGTTCGACGGGCGGGAGGGCGGCTGGGGAGCTGTTTTTT	CASSTGGRAAGELFF
TRBV21-1	few	NA	TRBJ1-1	TGTGCCAGCAGCAAAGTCCCTCTGAACACTGAAGCTTTCTTT	CASSKVPLNTEAFF
TRBV7-8	NA	TRBD2	TRBJ2-7	TGTGCCAGCAGCTTAGGTAGAGGAGCGCGGGAGGGTCATCCCGAGCAGTACTTC	CASSLGRGAREGHPEQYF
TRBV7-3	few	TRBD1	TRBJ1-2	TGTGCCAGCAGCCTTGGGACAGGCGAAGACTATGGCTACACCTTC	CASSLGTGEDYGYTF
TRBV4-1	many	TRBD2	TRBJ2-5	TGCGCCAGCAGCCAAGATCGGCCAGCGGGGGGGCCTGGCGAGACCCAGTACTTC	CASSQDRPAGGPGETQYF
TRBV27	NA	TRBD1	TRBJ1-5	TGTGCCAGCAGTCCAATAGGACAGGGCCGTAATCAGCCCCAGCATTTT	CASSPIGQGRNQPQHF
TRBV19	NA	NA	TRBJ2-2	TGTGCCAGTAGTATAATGGACAGTTTCACCGGGGAGCTGTTTTTT	CASSIMDSFTGELFF
TRBV12-3/TRBV12-4	many	NA	TRBJ2-4	TGTGCCAGCAGTTCCGGGACTCGCCTAGCCAAAAACATTCAGTACTTC	CASSSGTRLAKNIQYF
TRBV7-9	many	TRBD2	TRBJ2-1	TGTGCCAGCAGCGTCTCTAGCGGGAGTTATGAGCAGTTCTTC	CASSVSSGSYEQFF
TRBV27	many	TRBD2	TRBJ2-3	TGTGCCAGCAGTCTAGCGGGGGGCCTTAGCACAGATACGCAGTATTTT	CASSLAGGLSTDTQYF
TRBV7-6	many	NA	TRBJ2-7	TGTGCCAGCAGCCCCCGGGGGCGCTTCTACGAGCAGTACTTC	CASSPRGRFYEQYF
TRBV7-9	few	NA	TRBJ2-5	TGTGCCACCGACGGAGGGTGGGAGACCCAGTACTTC	CATDGGWETQYF
TRBV4-1	many	TRBD1	TRBJ2-7	TGCGCCAGCAGCCAACCCGGGACAGGGCCCTACGAGCAGTACTTC	CASSQPGTGPYEQYF
TRBV4-3	NA	NA	TRBJ1-5	TGCGCCAGCAGCCAAGACTGGGGTAGGGTTCAGCCCCAGCATTTT	CASSQDWGRVQPQHF